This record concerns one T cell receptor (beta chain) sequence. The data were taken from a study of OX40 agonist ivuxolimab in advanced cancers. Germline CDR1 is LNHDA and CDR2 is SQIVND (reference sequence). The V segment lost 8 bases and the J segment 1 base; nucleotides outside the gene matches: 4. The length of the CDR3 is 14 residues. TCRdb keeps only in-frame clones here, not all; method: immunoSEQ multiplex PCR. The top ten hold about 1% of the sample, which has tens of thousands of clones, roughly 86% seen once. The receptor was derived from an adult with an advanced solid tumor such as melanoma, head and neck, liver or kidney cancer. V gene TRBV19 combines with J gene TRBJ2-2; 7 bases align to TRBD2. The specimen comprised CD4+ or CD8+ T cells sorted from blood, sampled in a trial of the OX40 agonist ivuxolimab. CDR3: CASSLAVNTGELFF. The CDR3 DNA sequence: TGTGCCAGTTCGCTAGCGGTGAACACCGGGGAGCTGTTTTTT.